Only one count was recorded for the clone carrying this T cell receptor beta chain. Its target is not known. Germline and junction disagree at one end, which may indicate a read error. The length of the CDR3 is 14 residues. Germline-derived CDR1 and CDR2 are GTSNPN and SVGIG (reference sequence). Arm-PCR of CDR3 regions and iRepertoire HTBI primers were used to build TCR beta libraries. TCRdb reanalysed the multiplex PCR reads using MiXCR and keeps one entry per CDR3 protein. Among about 420,000 distinct CDR3 sequences listed, around 15% were seen once. These data come from a study of regulatory T cells in long-lasting Graves disease. Indicated time point: newly diagnosed GD, antithyroid drugs for less than 3 months. RNA from PBMCs was the source of the TCR library. Findings of the study overall: TRBV28, TRBJ1-2 and TRBJ2-5 were favored in persistent disease.

The sample was also linked to a second study, of T cells in Graves' hyperthyroidism and ophthalmopathy. That source reports: An initial round of RT-PCR targeting the TCR CDR3 relied on the HTBI primer set.

This rearrangement joins TRBV30 to TRBJ1-5, with D perhaps TRBD1 (6 bases). The TCR was taken from a woman under 30 with Graves disease. The sequencing used peripheral blood mononuclear cells (PBMCs), collected at new diagnosis, from a patient treated with antithyroid drugs. This chain's CDR3 is CARSVQGNNQPQHF. CDR3 bases: TGTGCCCGGAGTGTACAGGGCAACAATCAGCCCCAGCATTTT.